This TCR beta chain was profiled in a study of shared clonotypes between healthy human individuals. Germline values: CDR1 SGHTA, CDR2 FQGNSA. This CDR3 spans 14 amino acids. V was shortened by 1 base and J by 4 bases, with 10 bases between the two germline ends. Assay: immunoSEQ multiplex PCR; the TCRdb copy retains only in-frame clones and omits some. The sample holds about 610,000 clones, 95% to 98% seen once. Source material: naive CD4+ T cells sorted from blood. Indicated subset: CD45RA+ positively selected. This chain connects TRBV7-2 to TRBJ1-1; D possibly corresponds to TRBD1 (5 bases). The sequence was collected from a woman in her 30s in good health. CDR3 nucleotide sequence: TGTGCCAGCAGCTTAGGTCTGGGGGGCACTGAAGCTTTCTTT. It specifies CASSLGLGGTEAFF.